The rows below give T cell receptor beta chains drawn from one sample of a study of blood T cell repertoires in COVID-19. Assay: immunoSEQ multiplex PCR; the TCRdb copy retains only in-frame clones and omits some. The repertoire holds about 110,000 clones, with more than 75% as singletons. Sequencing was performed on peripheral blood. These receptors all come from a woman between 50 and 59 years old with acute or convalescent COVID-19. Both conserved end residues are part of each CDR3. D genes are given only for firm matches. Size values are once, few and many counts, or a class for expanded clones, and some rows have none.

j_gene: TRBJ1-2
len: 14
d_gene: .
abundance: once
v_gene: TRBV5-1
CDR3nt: TGCGCCAGCAGCAGCCAGGGGTTCAACTATGGCTACACCTTC
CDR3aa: CASSSQGFNYGYTF

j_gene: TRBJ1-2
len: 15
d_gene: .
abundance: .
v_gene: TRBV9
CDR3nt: TGTGCCAGCAGCGCGCAGACAGGCTTAGGGTATGGCTACACCTTC
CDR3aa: CASSAQTGLGYGYTF

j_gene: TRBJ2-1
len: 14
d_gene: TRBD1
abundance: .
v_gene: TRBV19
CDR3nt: TGTGCCAGTAGTCACCGGGACAGGGGCAATGAGCAGTTCTTC
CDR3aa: CASSHRDRGNEQFF

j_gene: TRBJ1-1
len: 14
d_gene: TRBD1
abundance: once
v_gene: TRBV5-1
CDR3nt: TGCGCCAGCAGCGTACAGGGGGCGAGGACTGAAGCTTTCTTT
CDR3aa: CASSVQGARTEAFF

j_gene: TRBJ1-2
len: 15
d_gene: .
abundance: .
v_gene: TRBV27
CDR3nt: TGTGCCAGCAGAGCAGGAGGGGAGGGAAACTATGGCTACACCTTC
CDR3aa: CASRAGGEGNYGYTF

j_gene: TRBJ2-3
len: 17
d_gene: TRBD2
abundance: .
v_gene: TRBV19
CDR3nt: TGTGCCAGTAAAGCTAGCGGGAGGGCCCTCAGCGCAGATACGCAGTATTTT
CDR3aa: CASKASGRALSADTQYF

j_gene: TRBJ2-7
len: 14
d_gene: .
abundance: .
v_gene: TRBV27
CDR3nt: TGTGCCAGCAGTCCATCGGGACTCCGGTTCGAGCAGTACTTC
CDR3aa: CASSPSGLRFEQYF

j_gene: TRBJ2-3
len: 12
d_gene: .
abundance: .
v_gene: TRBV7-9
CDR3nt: TGTGCCAGCAGCCCGGTTGCAGATACGCAGTATTTT
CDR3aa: CASSPVADTQYF

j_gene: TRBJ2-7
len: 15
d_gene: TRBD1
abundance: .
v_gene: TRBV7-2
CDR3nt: TGTGCCAGCAGTATAACCGGGACAGTGGGCTACGAGCAGTACTTC
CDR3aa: CASSITGTVGYEQYF

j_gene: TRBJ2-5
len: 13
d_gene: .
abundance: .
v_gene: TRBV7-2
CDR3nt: TGTGCCAGCATCCTCGTTCCCCAAGAGACCCAGTACTTC
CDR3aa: CASILVPQETQYF

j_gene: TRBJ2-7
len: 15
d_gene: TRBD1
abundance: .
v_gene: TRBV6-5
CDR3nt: TGTGCCAGCTCCTACGGACAGGCCCTGCTCTACGAGCAGTACTTC
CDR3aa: CASSYGQALLYEQYF